The 31 T cell receptor beta chains in this list originate from one sample, sequenced in a study of blood T cells in healthy people across ages. PCR was performed a second time for about 6 to 11 cycles using a sample-barcoded 5' primer and a J-beta primer mix. TCRdb re-called the 5' RACE reads through MiXCR, storing one row per CDR3 protein. The top ten hold around 40% of the sample, which has 780,000 or so distinct CDR3 sequences, around half seen once. Sequencing was carried out using blood. Every receptor here comes from an elderly man in good health.

The rearrangement joins TRBV5-1 to TRBJ1-2, with a tentative D call TRBD1 (5 bases). Germline values: CDR1 SGHRS, CDR2 YFSETQ. Trimming left V 0 bases short and J 11 bases short, with 17 bases between. The CDR3 length is 14 residues. CDR3 loop: CASSLEGTPERYTF. Written as DNA, the CDR3 is TGCGCCAGCAGCTTGGAGGGGACCCCTGAAAGATACACCTTC. The full variable domain, in which reference TRBV5-1 and TRBJ1-2 provide the parts outside the CDR3, is KAGVTQTPRYLIKTRGQQVTLSCSPISGHRSVSWYQQTPGQGLQFLFEYFSETQRNKGNFPGRFSGRQFSNSRSEMNVSTLELGDSALYLCASSLEGTPERYTFGSGTRLTVV.

This clonotype was counted a few times. The rearrangement links TRBV7-9 to TRBJ2-5; 13 positions match TRBD2. Germline trimming cut 5 bases from V and 5 bases from J; bases unmatched to any gene: 8. The CDR3 loop spans 16 amino acids. Germline CDR1 and CDR2: SEHNR and FQNEAQ (reference sequence). The CDR3 sequence: CASSLGLAGIRETQYF. The CDR3 DNA reads TGTGCCAGCAGCCTGGGACTAGCGGGAATCCGGGAGACCCAGTACTTC.

This sequence joins TRBV6-6 and TRBJ1-6, with D possibly matching TRBD1 (6 bases). From germline, CDR1 is MNHNY and CDR2 SVGAGI (reference sequence). The ends were cut back, 5 bases at V and 13 bases at J, with 9 bases in the middle. The CDR3 has 11 residues. The DNA for the CDR3 is TGTGCCAGCAGTCTAAGGGGGCCCCTCCACTTT. Translating it yields CASSLRGPLHF.

The chain carries TRBV5-1 and TRBJ2-4, with D tentatively TRBD2 (6 bases). The DNA end is more similar to TRBJ2-7, so the J call may be wrong. Germline loops: CDR1 SGHRS, CDR2 YFSETQ. The CDR3 consists of 12 residues. The chain's CDR3 is CASSPRGLEQYF. CDR3 DNA: TGCGCCAGCAGCCCCCGGGGACTCGAGCAGTACTTC.

J is TRBJ1-6 and V is TRBV28, with TRBD1 identical over 7 bases. This CDR3 has 16 amino acids. The V gene end was trimmed by 5 bases and the J gene end by 3 bases; junction bases not matched to a gene: 7. In germline, CDR1 is MDHEN, CDR2 SYDVKM. The CDR3 spells CASSPWDSLYNSPLHF. The CDR3 coding sequence is TGTGCCAGCAGTCCCTGGGACAGCCTCTATAATTCACCCCTCCACTTT.

V usage is TRBV3-1 and J usage is TRBJ2-4; a weak D match, TRBD2 (5 bases). The CDR3 sequence is 20 residues long. The germline V and J ends were trimmed by 4 bases and 1 base, with 26 bases remaining between them. The germline V gene has CDR1 LGHDT and CDR2 YNNKEL (reference sequence). CDR3 nucleotide sequence: TGTGCCAGCAGCCTCGACGGGCGGCGGCCCGGCGGGTCGGCCAAAAACATTCAGTACTTC. As protein: CASSLDGRRPGGSAKNIQYF.

This clonotype appeared a few times. V usage is TRBV3-1 and J usage is TRBJ2-7; D remains ambiguous. The length of the CDR3 is 15 residues. Trimming removed 1 base at V and 0 bases at J, with 10 bases between. From germline, CDR1 is LGHDT and CDR2 YNNKEL (reference sequence). The CDR3 DNA sequence: TGTGCCAGCAGCCAAGGGCGGTACAGCTCCTACGAGCAGTACTTC. Translating gives CASSQGRYSSYEQYF.

A remark on this clonotype: The germline gene is not matched at one end of the junction; a read error may be the cause. This chain connects TRBV6-1 to TRBJ1-1, with D perhaps matching TRBD1 (5 bases). Per the germline V gene, CDR1 is MNHNS and CDR2 is SASEGT. The CDR3 has 15 amino acids. The CDR3 nucleotides read TGTGTCAGCAGTAGCCAGGGAGGGGCGAAGACTGAAGCTTTCTTT. Its translation is CVSSSQGGAKTEAFF.

This clonotype was observed a few times. The chain has TRBV11-3 and TRBJ1-1; D remains unclear. The CDR3 has 12 amino acids. CDR1 and CDR2 from the germline V gene are SGHNT and YENEEA. V shed 4 bases and J shed 7 bases, with 10 bases lying between them. CDR3 loop: CASSSEGIEAFF. In DNA, the CDR3 is TGTGCCAGCAGCTCGGAGGGAATTGAAGCTTTCTTT.

The chain recombines TRBV12-5 with TRBJ2-3; D call uncertain. CDR3 size: 13 residues. The germline V gene encodes CDR1 LGHNT and CDR2 FRNRAP. The V end lost 0 bases, the J end lost 10 bases, and 11 bases lay between the germline ends. As DNA, the CDR3 is TGTGCTAGTGGTTTGGTAGGGTCCATTCCGCAGTATTTT. As protein: CASGLVGSIPQYF.

This clonotype was counted only a few times. The chain links TRBV27 to TRBJ2-5, with TRBD2 identical over 7 bases. Germline trimming cut 3 bases from V and 5 bases from J; bases unmatched to any gene: 3. The germline V gene has CDR1 MNHEY and CDR2 SMNVEV (reference sequence). The CDR3 has 13 residues. The CDR3 bases are TGTGCCAGCAGTTTTGAGCGGGGCGAGACCCAGTACTTC. It is translated as CASSFERGETQYF.

The chain combines TRBV7-9 with TRBJ2-5; D possibly uses TRBD1 or TRBD2 (5 bases each). The CDR3 runs to 14 residues. Trimming took 5 bases from V and 5 from J, leaving 15 bases between them. Germline loops: CDR1 SEHNR, CDR2 FQNEAQ (reference sequence). DNA for the CDR3: TGTGCCAGCAGCATATCCGGGACGGGGGAGACCCAGTACTTC. The encoded protein is CASSISGTGETQYF.

This clonotype has more than one count but fewer than ten. This chain uses TRBV5-1 with TRBJ2-1; TRBD1 agrees at 8 bases. Per the germline V gene, CDR1 is SGHRS and CDR2 is YFSETQ. There are 15 residues in the CDR3. With V trimmed by 3 bases and J by 6 bases, 8 bases remained unmatched. CDR3 loop: CASSSGGQVLNEQFF. CDR3 in DNA: TGCGCCAGCAGCTCCGGGGGACAGGTGCTCAATGAGCAGTTCTTC. Variable domain in full (rest from reference TRBV5-1 and TRBJ2-1): KAGVTQTPRYLIKTRGQQVTLSCSPISGHRSVSWYQQTPGQGLQFLFEYFSETQRNKGNFPGRFSGRQFSNSRSEMNVSTLELGDSALYLCASSSGGQVLNEQFFGPGTRLTVL.

This clonotype occurred a few times. The chain combines TRBV12-3 or TRBV12-4 with TRBJ2-3; 8 nucleotides align to TRBD1. CDR3 size: 19 residues. J was trimmed by 14 bases and V by 1 base; bases with no gene match: 26. CDR3 DNA: TGTGCCAGCAGTTTAGAAGTCCTAACCGGGACAGGAGGGCACAGATACGCGTATTTT. It codes for CASSLEVLTGTGGHRYAYF.

The V gene is TRBV5-1, the J gene TRBJ2-3; D gene ambiguous. The CDR3 length is 10 residues. The V end was cut by 5 bases, the J end by 5 bases, with 3 bases between. Germline assignment: CDR1 SGHRS and CDR2 YFSETQ. This CDR3 is CASRGDTQYF. The DNA of the CDR3 is TGCGCCAGCAGGGGAGATACGCAGTATTTT.

The J gene is TRBJ2-3, the V gene TRBV7-2; TRBD2 aligns across 8 bases. J lost 4 bases, V lost 5 bases, and 5 bases had no gene match. The CDR3 has 14 residues. From germline, CDR1 is SGHTA and CDR2 FQGNSA. In DNA form, the CDR3 reads TGTGCCAGCAGCCCGGGACTAGTGCCAGATACGCAGTATTTT. Protein: CASSPGLVPDTQYF.

Note on this clonotype: One end of the junction fails to match germline, which may point to a read error. This sequence joins TRBV5-1 and TRBJ2-5, with D maybe TRBD1 (7 bases). The J call could be wrong; TRBJ2-4 is a better fit for the DNA end. Germline CDR1 SGHRS, CDR2 YFSETQ. The CDR3 sequence is 15 residues long. In nucleotides, the CDR3 is TGCGCCAGCAACTTGGAGGGGGCAGCCAAAAACATTCAGTACTTC. This encodes CASNLEGAAKNIQYF.

This rearrangement joins TRBV11-2 to TRBJ1-6; weak D call: TRBD1 (6 bases). Looked up from germline, CDR1 is SGHAT and CDR2 is FQNNGV. The V gene lost 3 bases and the J gene lost 6 bases, with 12 bases spanning the gap. This CDR3 is built from 15 residues. The CDR3 sequence is CASSFITGSNSPLHF. CDR3 DNA sequence: TGTGCCAGCAGCTTTATAACAGGGAGTAATTCACCCCTCCACTTT.

The chain couples TRBV6-4 to TRBJ2-4; 7 bases fit TRBD1. The J call may not be correct, given that the DNA end is closer to TRBJ2-7. CDR1 MRHNA and CDR2 SNTAGT come from the germline V gene. The CDR3 length is 17 residues. In DNA, the CDR3 is TGTGCCAGCAGTGGATTCCCTGACAGGGCCTCCCTCTACGAGCAGTACTTC. Protein product: CASSGFPDRASLYEQYF.

The chain carries TRBV20-1 and TRBJ2-5; D may be TRBD1 or TRBD2 (5 bases each). The V gene's germline CDR1 is DFQATT and CDR2 SNEGSKA (reference sequence). CDR3 size: 11 residues. The germline V and J ends were trimmed by 7 bases and 3 bases, with 9 bases remaining between them. The CDR3 DNA is TGCAGTGGGGACCTCAAAGAGACCCAGTACTTC. Encoded protein: CSGDLKETQYF.

The chain links TRBV6-6 to TRBJ2-5; D is undetermined. The CDR3 has 15 residues. Germline CDR1 and CDR2: MNHNY and SVGAGI (reference sequence). V was trimmed by 2 bases and J by 5 bases, leaving 15 bases between them. The CDR3 DNA is TGTGCCAGCAGTTACGGTAGGCCGGTGGTGGAGACCCAGTACTTC. Residues: CASSYGRPVVETQYF.

The J gene is TRBJ2-5, the V gene TRBV4-1, with TRBD2 matching 9 bases. This CDR3 region has 13 residues. The V gene's germline CDR1 is MGHRA and CDR2 YSYEKL. The J segment lost 9 bases and the V segment lost 0 bases, leaving 2 bases of the junction unmatched. Here the CDR3 reads CASSQEGTSSQYF. CDR3 coding DNA: TGCGCCAGCAGCCAAGAAGGGACTAGCTCCCAGTACTTC.

This chain links TRBV3-1 with TRBJ2-1, with 12 bases matching TRBD2. The CDR3 has 16 residues. The V gene's germline CDR1 is LGHDT and CDR2 YNNKEL (reference sequence). After removal of 4 bases from V and 6 bases from J, the junction contained 7 bases not matched to a gene. The CDR3 nucleotides are TGTGCCAGCAGCCCCCCGACTAGCGGGAGTCTCAATGAGCAGTTCTTC. Protein: CASSPPTSGSLNEQFF.

J is TRBJ2-5 and V is TRBV20-1, with no clear D. Trimming pared 3 bases from V and 1 base from J, leaving 12 bases between. The V gene's germline CDR1 is DFQATT and CDR2 SNEGSKA (reference sequence). The CDR3 extends over 14 amino acids. CDR3 sequence: CSARKSPTQETQYF. In nucleotides, the CDR3 is TGCAGTGCTAGGAAGAGTCCAACCCAAGAGACCCAGTACTTC.

Points on this clonotype: Since a much larger clone is just one base distant, this may be a read error. The CDR3, as DNA: TGTGCCAGCAGCGTAGGTAGGGGATACACAGATACGCAGTATTTT. The encoded protein is CASSVGRGYTDTQYF. The chain uses TRBV7-2 and TRBJ2-3; a weak D match, TRBD1 (5 bases). Germline CDR1 SGHTA, CDR2 FQGNSA. The CDR3 has 15 amino acids. The V end was cut by 5 bases, the J end by 2 bases, with 14 bases between.

This sequence joins TRBV11-2 and TRBJ2-7; 9 bases are shared with TRBD1. The germline V gene has CDR1 SGHAT and CDR2 FQNNGV. V trimming: 4 bases; J trimming: 3 bases; junction bases outside the gene matches: 7. The CDR3 runs 15 residues. The CDR3 coding sequence is TGTGCCAGCAGCTGGGACAGGGCTACACTCTACGAGCAGTACTTC. Translated, it gives CASSWDRATLYEQYF. Full variable domain (missing parts from reference TRBV11-2 and TRBJ2-7): EAGVAQSPRYKIIEKRQSVAFWCNPISGHATLYWYQQILGQGPKLLIQFQNNGVVDDSQLPKDRFSAERLKGVDSTLKIQPAKLEDSAVYLCASSWDRATLYEQYFGPGTRLTVT.

This clonotype was seen many times. This may be a read error: a much more frequent sequence differs by one nucleotide. V usage is TRBV20-1 and J usage is TRBJ2-1, with D unresolved. Gene TRBJ2-7 matches the end of the DNA better, so the J call may be wrong. Germline lookup yields CDR1 DFQATT and CDR2 SNEGSKA (reference sequence). This CDR3 has 14 amino acids. CDR3 coding DNA: TGCAGTGCTAGCGGGCTCCTTTCCTACAATGAGCAGTACTTC. Its protein is CSASGLLSYNEQYF.

The V call is TRBV18, the J call TRBJ2-1, with TRBD2 identical over 10 bases. CDR3 length: 17 residues. The V gene's germline CDR1 is KGHSH and CDR2 LQKENI. The V gene end was trimmed by 0 bases and the J gene end by 2 bases; junction bases not matched to a gene: 4. The CDR3 spells CASSPPLAGVAYNEQFF. The CDR3 coding sequence is TGTGCCAGCTCACCACCCCTAGCGGGAGTCGCCTACAATGAGCAGTTCTTC.

V gene TRBV2 combines with J gene TRBJ2-4, with 10 bases lining up with TRBD2. Judging by the DNA end, TRBJ2-7 fits better; the J call may be wrong. Germline V gene sequence: CDR1 SNHLY, CDR2 FYNNEI. The CDR3 is 15 residues long. CDR3: CATSLMLAGVGEQYF. The CDR3 nucleotides are TGTGCCACCAGCCTGATGCTAGCGGGAGTCGGCGAGCAGTACTTC.

The rearrangement links TRBV4-1 to TRBJ2-1; D is perhaps TRBD2 (5 bases). Per the germline V gene, CDR1 is MGHRA and CDR2 is YSYEKL. The CDR3 loop spans 13 amino acids. Trimming removed 1 base from V and 10 bases from J, with 11 bases in between. The CDR3 DNA reads as TGCGCCAGCAGCCAAGTGCAGCGGTCCGAGCAGTTCTTC. It codes for CASSQVQRSEQFF.

The chain uses TRBV28 and TRBJ2-5; the match to TRBD2 covers 8 bases. This CDR3 region has 18 residues. The trim removed 2 bases at V and 5 bases at J, leaving 16 bases unmatched. Germline assignment: CDR1 MDHEN and CDR2 SYDVKM. The CDR3 reads CASSLAPSGPSARETQYF. The CDR3 nucleotides read TGTGCCAGCAGTTTAGCACCTAGCGGGCCTTCCGCCCGGGAGACCCAGTACTTC.